The 2 T cell receptor beta chains in this list originate from one sample, sequenced in a study of blood T cell repertoires in COVID-19. Measured with immunoSEQ multiplex PCR; TCRdb has only the in-frame clones, and not every one. This sample has about 250,000 clones, with roughly nine tenths found just once. The specimen sequenced was PBMCs or T cells enriched from blood (not recorded which). The receptor set was obtained from a young woman who had recovered from COVID-19.

This sequence joins TRBV6-5 and TRBJ2-5, with 10 bases aligning to TRBD2. The V segment lost 10 bases and the J segment 3 bases; nucleotides outside the gene matches: 5. Looked up from germline, CDR1 is MNHEY and CDR2 is SVGAGI. This CDR3 region has 13 residues. CDR3 DNA sequence: TGTGCCACCCAAGCGGGGGGGAAAGAGACCCAGTACTTC. Its protein is CATQAGGKETQYF.

This chain uses TRBV19 with TRBJ1-2; 8 bases are a match to TRBD1. The CDR3 consists of 15 residues. V gave up 1 base and J gave up 4 bases; unmatched junction bases: 5. Germline V CDR1 and CDR2: LNHDA, SQIVND (reference sequence). DNA for the CDR3: TGTGCCAGTAGTATAGCGGGGACAGGATTCTATGGCTACACCTTC. Its translation is CASSIAGTGFYGYTF. Full variable domain (rest looked up from reference TRBV19 and TRBJ1-2): DGGITQSPKYLFRKEGQNVTLSCEQNLNHDAMYWYRQDPGQGLRLIYYSQIVNDFQKGDIAEGYSVSREKKESFPLTVTSAQKNPTAFYLCASSIAGTGFYGYTFGSGTRLTVV.